The 28 T cell receptor beta chains in this list originate from one sample, sequenced in a study of blood T cell repertoires in COVID-19. TCRdb's copy holds only in-frame clones and misses some; the assay was immunoSEQ multiplex PCR. Among 80,000 to 100,000 clones listed, roughly 82% were seen once. The material sequenced was peripheral blood. The receptors come from a man in his 70s with active or convalescent COVID-19.

This sequence joins TRBV7-9 and TRBJ2-2; D not certain. Germline V lookup: CDR1 SEHNR, CDR2 FQNEAQ (reference sequence). V lost 5 bases, J lost 1 base, and 11 bases lay in between. The CDR3 contains 15 residues. The CDR3 nucleotides read TGTGCCAGCAGCCGACGGAGTATGAACACCGGGGAGCTGTTTTTT. It specifies CASSRRSMNTGELFF.

The rearrangement uses TRBV4-3 and TRBJ2-3; TRBD1 agrees at 7 bases. In germline, CDR1 is LGHNA, CDR2 YSLEER. CDR3 length: 16 amino acids. The V gene end was trimmed by 0 bases and the J gene end by 1 base; junction bases not matched to a gene: 4. The CDR3 sequence: CASSQDWDSGTDTQYF. The CDR3 DNA is TGCGCCAGCAGCCAAGATTGGGACAGTGGCACAGATACGCAGTATTTT.

The chain carries TRBV7-2 and TRBJ2-7; maybe TRBD1 (6 bases). CDR1 SGHTA and CDR2 FQGNSA come from the germline V gene. This CDR3 has 18 residues. V shed 0 bases and J shed 0 bases, with 18 bases lying between them. This CDR3 is CASSLAGRGYHLSYEQYF. For the CDR3, the DNA is TGTGCCAGCAGCTTAGCAGGCAGGGGATACCACCTCTCCTACGAGCAGTACTTC.

This chain joins TRBV10-3 and TRBJ1-2; 7 positions match TRBD1. The CDR3 covers 14 residues. J gave up 1 base and V 7 bases, and 6 bases lay outside the gene matches. Per the germline V gene, CDR1 is ENHRY and CDR2 is SYGVKD. CDR3 nucleotides: TGTGCCATCACTCAGGGGGAGTATAACTATGGCTACACCTTC. Translating gives CAITQGEYNYGYTF.

The chain joins TRBV7-9 to TRBJ1-2; TRBD1 aligns across 9 bases. Trimming cost V 5 bases and J 8 bases; bases outside gene matches: 9. CDR1 SEHNR and CDR2 FQNEAQ come from the germline V gene (reference sequence). The CDR3 length is 14 residues. In DNA, the CDR3 is TGTGCCAGCAGCCCTCCGGGACAGGGACCCGGCTACACCTTC. Translating it yields CASSPPGQGPGYTF.

The rearrangement links TRBV5-1 to TRBJ1-5; TRBD1 matches 7 bases. In germline, CDR1 is SGHRS, CDR2 YFSETQ. Germline trimming cut 4 bases from V and 7 bases from J; bases unmatched to any gene: 11. CDR3 length: 15 amino acids. The CDR3 DNA sequence: TGCGCCAGCAGCCCTACGACAGGGCCGCGGCAGCCCCAGCATTTT. Its protein product is CASSPTTGPRQPQHF.

This clone was counted only a few times. CDR3 residues: CASSFSFSNTEAFF. In DNA, the CDR3 is TGCGCCAGCAGCTTCTCTTTTTCGAACACTGAAGCTTTCTTT. The V gene is TRBV5-1, the J gene TRBJ1-1; the D is unclear. Trimming stripped 2 bases from V and 1 base from J, with 9 bases between. Germline V CDR1 and CDR2: SGHRS, YFSETQ. The CDR3 contains 14 residues.

In this sample, this clone turned up a few times. The chain uses TRBV4-2 and TRBJ2-5; D might be TRBD1 (6 bases). The CDR3 is 15 residues long. Germline V gives CDR1 LGHNA, CDR2 YNFKEQ. Deletions cut 1 base from V and 2 bases from J, with 11 bases between. This chain's CDR3 is CASSQGTVAQETQYF. The CDR3 coding sequence is TGTGCCAGCAGCCAAGGGACAGTGGCACAAGAGACCCAGTACTTC.

This clone has just a few counts. The chain has TRBV6-5 and TRBJ2-7; unclear D gene. Germline V gene sequence: CDR1 MNHEY, CDR2 SVGAGI. V was shortened by 8 bases and J by 3 bases, with 11 bases between the two germline ends. The CDR3 has 12 amino acids. CDR3 in amino acids: CASGQTYYEQYF. CDR3 coding DNA: TGTGCCAGCGGCCAGACTTACTACGAGCAGTACTTC.

V usage is TRBV11-3 and J usage is TRBJ2-1, with 8 bases matching TRBD2. CDR3 length equals 15 residues. Germline assignment: CDR1 SGHNT and CDR2 YENEEA. J gave up 5 bases and V 1 base, and 4 bases lay outside the gene matches. CDR3: CASSLGAGENNEQFF. The CDR3 region has the DNA TGTGCCAGCAGCTTAGGAGCGGGGGAAAACAATGAGCAGTTCTTC.

The genes are TRBV30 and TRBJ1-1; 7 bases fit TRBD1. Germline CDR1 and CDR2: GTSNPN and SVGIG (reference sequence). V was pared by 1 base and J by 6 bases, with 8 bases of the junction left unmatched. The CDR3 runs to 14 residues. CDR3 coding DNA: TGTGCCTGGAGTGGGGACAGTTTAGCGCCTGAAGCTTTCTTT. Encoded protein: CAWSGDSLAPEAFF.

The rearrangement joins TRBV6-6 to TRBJ1-3; D is unclear. V shed 4 bases and J shed 0 bases, with 10 bases lying between them. The CDR3 is made up of 15 amino acids. In germline, CDR1 is MNHNY, CDR2 SVGAGI (reference sequence). The CDR3 DNA follows: TGTGCCAGCAGTTCGCCAGGAAACTCTGGAAACACCATATATTTT. Its protein is CASSSPGNSGNTIYF.

The V call is TRBV7-2, the J call TRBJ1-2; the D gene is possibly TRBD1 (6 bases). The V gene lost 1 base and the J gene lost 4 bases, with 10 bases spanning the gap. CDR1 is SGHTA, CDR2 FQGNSA, per germline. The CDR3 length is 14 residues. Written as DNA, the CDR3 is TGTGCCAGCAGCTTAGGCAGGGGCGGCTATGGCTACACCTTC. Translation: CASSLGRGGYGYTF.

This clone was detected once. The rearrangement joins TRBV5-7 to TRBJ1-1; 9 positions agree with TRBD1. TRBV5-7 carries the ORF label, with uncertain function. Unmatched junction bases numbered 6, after V lost 4 bases and J lost 2 bases. The CDR3 extends over 15 amino acids. The CDR3 sequence: CASSGRTGANTEAFF. CDR3 nucleotide sequence: TGTGCCAGCAGCGGTAGGACAGGGGCAAACACTGAAGCTTTCTTT.

This chain uses TRBV7-5 with TRBJ1-6; the D call in the table, TRBD1, was not verified against the DNA. TRBV7-5 is a recognized pseudogene. The CDR3 runs 17 residues. The DNA of the CDR3 is TGTGCCAGAAGACTTTGGGTTCGACACCTCGTTGGTTCACCCCTCCACTTT. Its protein product is CARRLWVRHLVGSPLHF.

The genes are TRBV5-6 and TRBJ2-7; maybe TRBD1 (7 bases). CDR1 is SGHDT and CDR2 is YYEEEE in the germline V gene. CDR3 length: 15 residues. V lost 4 bases, J lost 3 bases, and 17 bases lay in between. The CDR3 is CASSRGTAAFYEQYF. The CDR3, as DNA: TGTGCCAGCAGCCGGGGGACAGCGGCCTTCTACGAGCAGTACTTC.

The V call is TRBV5-6, the J call TRBJ2-4; TRBD1 aligns across 7 bases. The CDR3 loop spans 14 amino acids. Trimming removed 7 bases from V and 4 bases from J; junction bases left unmatched: 8. CDR1 SGHDT and CDR2 YYEEEE come from the germline V gene. Here the CDR3 reads CASGKQGLKNIQYF. The CDR3 DNA reads as TGTGCCAGCGGCAAACAGGGGTTAAAAAACATTCAGTACTTC.

The chain couples TRBV6-2 or TRBV6-3 to TRBJ1-4; 8 nucleotides agree with TRBD1. This CDR3 has 15 amino acids. Germline loops: CDR1 MNHEY, CDR2 SVGEGT. The V gene end was trimmed by 0 bases and the J gene end by 8 bases; junction bases not matched to a gene: 5. In DNA form, the CDR3 reads TGTGCCAGCAGTTACTCGTTCAGGGGGCACGAAAAACTGTTTTTT. This encodes CASSYSFRGHEKLFF.

The V gene is TRBV6-4, the J gene TRBJ1-3; 8 nucleotides line up with TRBD1. The CDR3 is 15 residues long. With V trimmed by 3 bases and J by 7 bases, 8 bases remained unmatched. Per the germline V gene, CDR1 is MRHNA and CDR2 is SNTAGT. The CDR3 DNA sequence: TGTGCCAGCAGTGAGTTGGGACAGGCCCGGAACACCATATATTTT. It codes for CASSELGQARNTIYF.

This chain joins TRBV5-1 and TRBJ2-7; tentative D call: TRBD1 (6 bases). The germline V gene encodes CDR1 SGHRS and CDR2 YFSETQ. This CDR3 is 14 amino acids long. Trimming pared 4 bases from V and 4 bases from J, leaving 15 bases between. In DNA, the CDR3 is TGCGCCAGCAGCATTAGGACAGCTTCGTACGAGCAGTACTTC. As protein: CASSIRTASYEQYF.

The rearrangement joins TRBV5-6 to TRBJ1-2; TRBD1 is a possible D gene (6 bases). This CDR3 is 13 amino acids long. The germline gives CDR1 SGHDT, CDR2 YYEEEE. The V end was cut by 4 bases, the J end by 10 bases, with 17 bases between. CDR3 residues: CASSKAGAEIYTF. The CDR3 nucleotides are TGTGCCAGCAGCAAGGCAGGGGCGGAAATCTACACCTTC.

This chain uses TRBV27 with TRBJ2-1, with TRBD2 matching 10 bases. The trim removed 4 bases at V and 7 bases at J, leaving 7 bases unmatched. From germline, CDR1 is MNHEY and CDR2 SMNVEV (reference sequence). The length of the CDR3 is 15 residues. In DNA form, the CDR3 reads TGTGCCAGCAGTTCCCTGGGTAGCGGGGGGAATGAGCAGTTCTTC. It yields the protein CASSSLGSGGNEQFF.

This chain links TRBV4-1 with TRBJ2-2, with D uncertain. The CDR3 is 15 amino acids. Deletions cut 1 base from V and 1 base from J, with 7 bases between. Germline V gene sequence: CDR1 MGHRA, CDR2 YSYEKL. The CDR3 DNA sequence: TGCGCCAGCAGCCAAGTATCAGGGAACACCGGGGAGCTGTTTTTT. This gives the protein CASSQVSGNTGELFF.

This clone was counted between two and nine times. The chain employs TRBV6-2 or TRBV6-3 and TRBJ2-7, with 7 bases lining up with TRBD1. J was trimmed by 2 bases and V by 5 bases; bases with no gene match: 3. CDR3 length equals 13 residues. From germline, CDR1 is MNHEY and CDR2 SVGEGT. CDR3 in amino acids: CASSGTVTYEQYF. CDR3 nucleotides: TGTGCCAGCAGTGGGACAGTAACCTACGAGCAGTACTTC.

The rearrangement links TRBV6-5 to TRBJ1-1; 10 nucleotides agree with TRBD1. From germline, CDR1 is MNHEY and CDR2 SVGAGI. The V gene end was trimmed by 7 bases and the J gene end by 8 bases; junction bases not matched to a gene: 7. CDR3 length: 13 residues. The CDR3 nucleotides read TGTGCCAGCATGCGACAGGGGGCTGCGGAAGCTTTCTTT. This gives the protein CASMRQGAAEAFF.

V is TRBV5-1 and J is TRBJ1-1; 8 positions match TRBD1. CDR1 is SGHRS, CDR2 YFSETQ, per germline. With 0 bases clipped from V and 4 bases from J, the junction kept 5 bases outside the gene matches. The CDR3 runs to 15 residues. CDR3 sequence (DNA): TGCGCCAGCAGCTTGGGGGGGACAGGCGGCACTGAAGCTTTCTTT. As protein: CASSLGGTGGTEAFF.

The rearrangement joins TRBV7-9 to TRBJ2-5; TRBD1 agrees at 9 bases. The V and J ends lost 5 bases and 0 bases, in that order; junction bases with no gene match: 4. The germline V gene encodes CDR1 SEHNR and CDR2 FQNEAQ (reference sequence). There are 15 residues in the CDR3. CDR3 sequence: CASSPGQGYQETQYF. The DNA of the CDR3 is TGTGCCAGCAGCCCCGGACAGGGGTACCAAGAGACCCAGTACTTC.

This rearrangement joins TRBV5-5 to TRBJ2-2; maybe TRBD2 (5 bases). Germline V lookup: CDR1 SGHKS, CDR2 YYEKEE (reference sequence). The CDR3 runs to 14 residues. V shed 4 bases and J shed 5 bases, with 12 bases lying between them. The CDR3 region is CASSPLPGTGELFF. CDR3 nucleotides: TGTGCCAGCAGCCCCCTCCCGGGAACCGGGGAGCTGTTTTTT.